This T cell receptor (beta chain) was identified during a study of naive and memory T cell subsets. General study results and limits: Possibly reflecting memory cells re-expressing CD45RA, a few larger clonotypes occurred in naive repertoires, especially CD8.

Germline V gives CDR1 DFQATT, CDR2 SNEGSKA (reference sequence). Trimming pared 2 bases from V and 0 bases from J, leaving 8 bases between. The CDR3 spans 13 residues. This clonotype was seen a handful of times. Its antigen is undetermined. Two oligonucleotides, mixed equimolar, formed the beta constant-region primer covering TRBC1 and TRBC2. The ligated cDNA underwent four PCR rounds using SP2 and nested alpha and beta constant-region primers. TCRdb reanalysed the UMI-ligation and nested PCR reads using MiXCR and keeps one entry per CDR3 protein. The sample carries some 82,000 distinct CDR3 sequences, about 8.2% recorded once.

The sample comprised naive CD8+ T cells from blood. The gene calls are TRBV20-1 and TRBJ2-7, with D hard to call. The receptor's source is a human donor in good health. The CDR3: CSARQTISYEQYF. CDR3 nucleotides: TGCAGTGCTAGACAAACTATCTCCTACGAGCAGTACTTC.